A single sample is the source of the 30 T cell receptor beta chains below, sequenced in a study of blood T cell repertoires in COVID-19. The assay was immunoSEQ multiplex PCR, and TCRdb's table has in-frame clones only and misses some. This sample has around 160,000 clones, with about 85% found just once. Sequencing was carried out using peripheral blood. The source of these receptors is a man between 18 and 35 years old with acute or convalescent COVID-19.

This chain links TRBV19 with TRBJ2-2; no definite D call. The V and J ends lost 2 bases and 7 bases respectively, with 8 bases between them. This CDR3 spans 13 amino acids. Germline-derived CDR1 and CDR2 are LNHDA and SQIVND (reference sequence). CDR3 in DNA: TGTGCCAGTAGTATACGCAGGCTCGGGGAGCTGTTTTTT. Translating gives CASSIRRLGELFF.

V is TRBV7-4 and J is TRBJ1-3, with D perhaps matching TRBD1 (5 bases). From germline, CDR1 is SGHVT and CDR2 SQSDAQ. The V end lost 3 bases, the J end lost 3 bases, and 6 bases lay between the germline ends. This CDR3 has 13 amino acids. CDR3 amino acids: CASSFRDGNTIYF. The CDR3 coding sequence is TGTGCCAGCAGCTTCAGGGATGGAAACACCATATATTTT.

The V call is TRBV6-5, the J call TRBJ2-3, with D unclear. V shed 2 bases and J shed 1 base, with 10 bases lying between them. The CDR3 runs to 15 residues. Per germline, CDR1 MNHEY and CDR2 SVGAGI. This chain's CDR3 is CASSYRVAGTDTQYF. The CDR3 nucleotides are TGTGCCAGCAGTTACCGGGTTGCGGGCACAGATACGCAGTATTTT.

This clone was observed a few times. The chain recombines TRBV7-8 with TRBJ1-5; D uncertain. Germline loops: CDR1 SGHVS, CDR2 FQNEAQ. The CDR3 runs to 15 residues. Trimming left V 0 bases short and J 0 bases short, with 6 bases between. CDR3 sequence reads: CASSLAEVSNQPQHF. CDR3 nucleotides: TGTGCCAGCAGCTTAGCCGAGGTTAGCAATCAGCCCCAGCATTTT.

The chain recombines TRBV10-3 with TRBJ1-4, with D hard to call. From germline, CDR1 is ENHRY and CDR2 SYGVKD. This CDR3 region has 12 residues. Trimming removed 2 bases at V and 12 bases at J, with 10 bases between. Here the CDR3 DNA reads TGTGCCATCAGTGAGCAGGCCTTCGAACTGTTTTTT. It encodes CAISEQAFELFF.

This rearrangement joins TRBV7-9 to TRBJ1-1; 9 bases line up with TRBD1. The V segment lost 5 bases and the J segment 2 bases; nucleotides outside the gene matches: 6. This CDR3 is 15 amino acids long. The germline CDR1 and CDR2 sequences are SEHNR and FQNEAQ (reference sequence). CDR3 in DNA: TGTGCCAGCAGCCCGGGACAGGGAATAAACACTGAAGCTTTCTTT. Translated, it gives CASSPGQGINTEAFF.

The chain uses TRBV10-3 and TRBJ1-2, with no clear D. The V end was cut by 3 bases, the J end by 2 bases, with 7 bases between. Per germline, CDR1 ENHRY and CDR2 SYGVKD. The CDR3 has 13 amino acids. The CDR3 coding sequence is TGTGCCATCAGTGACCCTACCAACTATGGCTACACCTTC. Its protein is CAISDPTNYGYTF.

This clone was observed a single time. The chain couples TRBV5-5 to TRBJ1-2; D ambiguous. The CDR3 totals 15 residues. Germline CDR1 reads SGHKS; CDR2 reads YYEKEE (reference sequence). V gave up 5 bases and J gave up 0 bases, with 14 bases separating them. CDR3 residues: CASSYVQRANYGYTF. The CDR3 bases are TGTGCCAGCAGTTACGTACAGAGAGCTAACTATGGCTACACCTTC.

This clone was detected once. The V call is TRBV6-1, the J call TRBJ1-2; the D is unclear. This CDR3 spans 15 amino acids. V lost 2 bases to trimming and J lost 8 bases, with 18 bases between them. Germline lookup yields CDR1 MNHNS and CDR2 SASEGT. CDR3 sequence reads: CASSETLNSFGGYTF. In nucleotides, the CDR3 is TGTGCCAGCAGTGAAACCCTCAACAGCTTTGGGGGCTACACCTTC.

The chain employs TRBV5-4 and TRBJ1-2; 9 nucleotides match TRBD1. The germline gives CDR1 SGHNT, CDR2 YYREEE (reference sequence). The CDR3 spans 18 residues. J was trimmed by 4 bases and V by 0 bases; bases with no gene match: 13. The CDR3 loop reads CASSLARLDRGTLYGYTF. The CDR3 DNA follows: TGTGCCAGCAGCTTGGCCCGGCTCGACAGGGGGACTCTCTATGGCTACACCTTC.

This clone appeared a single time. The chain links TRBV4-2 to TRBJ1-4, with TRBD1 as a possible D gene (5 bases). CDR1 is LGHNA and CDR2 is YNFKEQ in the germline V gene. The CDR3 length is 17 residues. V gave up 1 base and J gave up 3 bases, with 15 bases separating them. CDR3: CASSQGSIQGANEKLFF. CDR3 DNA sequence: TGTGCCAGCAGCCAAGGGTCAATCCAAGGGGCTAATGAAAAACTGTTTTTT.

CDR3 DNA: TGTGCCAGCAGCCCCGGACAGGGCCGCACAGATACGCAGTATTTT. Translating gives CASSPGQGRTDTQYF. The J gene is TRBJ2-3, the V gene TRBV7-3; 8 bases align to TRBD1. Germline CDR1 is SGHTA and CDR2 is FQGTGA. The CDR3 extends over 15 amino acids. V dropped 5 bases and J dropped 1; count of bases not matched to a gene: 5.

This clone was seen a few times. The gene calls are TRBV19 and TRBJ2-1; no clear D gene. V shed 5 bases and J shed 8 bases, with 22 bases lying between them. CDR3 size: 16 residues. Looked up from germline, CDR1 is LNHDA and CDR2 is SQIVND (reference sequence). CDR3 nucleotide sequence: TGTGCCAGTAGTCGGCAGAAAATGACCTGGAGCGATGAGCAGTTCTTC. This gives the protein CASSRQKMTWSDEQFF.

The chain has TRBV19 and TRBJ2-7; D call uncertain. V lost 4 bases to trimming and J lost 0 bases, with 7 bases between them. Germline lookup yields CDR1 LNHDA and CDR2 SQIVND (reference sequence). There are 13 residues in the CDR3. Written as DNA, the CDR3 is TGTGCCAGTAGTAGCGGAAGCTCCTACGAGCAGTACTTC. It encodes CASSSGSSYEQYF.

V usage is TRBV2 and J usage is TRBJ1-1; D uncertain. The CDR3 is 13 residues long. Germline V gene data show CDR1 as SNHLY and CDR2 as FYNNEI. V dropped 7 bases and J dropped 1 base, with 10 bases sitting between them. DNA of the CDR3: TGTGCCAGCATCGGTTCGGGGAACACTGAAGCTTTCTTT. Amino acid sequence: CASIGSGNTEAFF. The full variable domain, rest sourced from reference TRBV2 and TRBJ1-1, is EPEVTQTPSHQVTQMGQEVILRCVPISNHLYFYWYRQILGQKVEFLVSFYNNEISEKSEIFDDQFSVERPDGSNFTLKIRSTKLEDSAMYFCASIGSGNTEAFFGQGTRLTVV.

The chain has TRBV7-9 and TRBJ2-1, with D perhaps TRBD1 (5 bases). Trimming stripped 4 bases from V and 7 bases from J, with 11 bases between. The CDR3 runs 13 residues. Looked up from germline, CDR1 is SEHNR and CDR2 is FQNEAQ (reference sequence). CDR3 sequence (DNA): TGTGCCAGCAGCTACAACCAGGGAAATGAGCAGTTCTTC. This encodes CASSYNQGNEQFF. The full variable domain, in which reference TRBV7-9 and TRBJ2-1 provide the parts outside the CDR3, is DTGVSQNPRHKITKRGQNVTFRCDPISEHNRLYWYRQTLGQGPEFLTYFQNEAQLEKSRLLSDRFSAERPKGSFSTLEIQRTEQGDSAMYLCASSYNQGNEQFFGPGTRLTVL.

This chain connects TRBV19 to TRBJ2-3; 7 bases are shared with TRBD2. The CDR3 runs to 14 residues. After removal of 4 bases from V and 3 bases from J, the junction contained 4 bases not matched to a gene. CDR1 LNHDA and CDR2 SQIVND come from the germline V gene (reference sequence). DNA of the CDR3: TGTGCCAGTAGTACCCGACTAGCAACAGATACGCAGTATTTT. It encodes CASSTRLATDTQYF.

The J gene is TRBJ2-7, the V gene TRBV10-2, with D perhaps TRBD1 (6 bases). The CDR3 spans 13 residues. Trimming pared 4 bases from V and 6 bases from J, leaving 13 bases between. CDR1 and CDR2 (germline): WSHSY, SAAADI. In DNA form, the CDR3 reads TGCGCCAGCAGTGGAGGGACACACCTCGAGCAGTACGTC. It specifies CASSGGTHLEQYV.

The chain carries TRBV4-1 and TRBJ1-2; D gene unclear. Trimming took off 2 bases at V and 0 bases at J, with 10 bases between the two ends. CDR3 size: 15 residues. CDR1 is MGHRA and CDR2 is YSYEKL in the germline V gene. CDR3 amino acids: CASSQIQNTNYGYTF. As DNA, the CDR3 is TGCGCCAGCAGCCAAATACAGAACACTAACTATGGCTACACCTTC.

CDR3 coding DNA: TGTGCCAGCAGCACGGGCGCGGGGGGGACCTATGGCTACACCTTC. Protein sequence: CASSTGAGGTYGYTF. This sequence joins TRBV5-4 and TRBJ1-2; possible D gene TRBD1, 5 bases. V lost 4 bases and J 4 bases, leaving 17 bases between the germline ends. This CDR3 comprises 15 residues. Looked up from germline, CDR1 is SGHNT and CDR2 is YYREEE (reference sequence).

J is TRBJ1-5 and V is TRBV28; D not certain. The CDR3 spans 14 residues. CDR1 and CDR2 (germline): MDHEN, SYDVKM. V lost 7 bases, J lost 3 bases, and 13 bases lay in between. The CDR3 sequence is CASNPRLPNQPQHF. Written as DNA, the CDR3 is TGTGCCAGCAATCCAAGACTACCCAATCAGCCCCAGCATTTT.

The chain joins TRBV30 to TRBJ1-6; 10 bases match TRBD1. The CDR3 covers 19 residues. From germline, CDR1 is GTSNPN and CDR2 SVGIG (reference sequence). V dropped 5 bases and J dropped 1; count of bases not matched to a gene: 14. This CDR3 reads CAWETGTGALGSYNSPLHF. In DNA form, the CDR3 reads TGTGCCTGGGAAACTGGGACAGGGGCCCTTGGGTCCTATAATTCACCCCTCCACTTT. The whole variable domain, filled in from reference TRBV30 and TRBJ1-6, reads SQTIHQWPATLVQPVGSPLSLECTVEGTSNPNLYWYRQAAGRGLQLLFYSVGIGQISSEVPQNLSASRPQDRQFILSSKKLLLSDSGFYLCAWETGTGALGSYNSPLHFGNGTRLTVT.

The chain is built from TRBV5-4 and TRBJ1-6, with 7 bases identical to TRBD1. Germline values: CDR1 SGHNT, CDR2 YYREEE (reference sequence). This CDR3 is 14 amino acids long. The ends lost 3 bases at V and 7 bases at J; junction bases unmatched: 4. CDR3 sequence reads: CASSSGTENSPLHF. The CDR3 DNA follows: TGTGCCAGCAGCTCCGGGACAGAGAATTCACCCCTCCACTTT.

This rearrangement joins TRBV19 to TRBJ2-5; 9 bases line up with TRBD2. With 2 bases clipped from V and 5 bases from J, the junction kept 12 bases outside the gene matches. The germline V gene encodes CDR1 LNHDA and CDR2 SQIVND (reference sequence). This CDR3 contains 17 residues. CDR3 nucleotides: TGTGCCAGTAGTATATTTGCTAGCGGGATGACGTCGGAGACCCAGTACTTC. Translating gives CASSIFASGMTSETQYF.

The rearrangement uses TRBV3-1 (or the pseudogene TRBV3-2) and TRBJ1-2, with 9 positions matching TRBD1. The CDR3 spans 14 residues. The germline V gene encodes CDR1 LGHDT and CDR2 YNNKEL (reference sequence). V shed 2 bases and J 5 bases; nucleotides not matched to a gene: 3. CDR3 sequence reads: CASSQQGQGYGYTF. DNA for the CDR3: TGTGCCAGCAGCCAACAGGGACAGGGATATGGCTACACCTTC.

The chain carries TRBV18 and TRBJ2-5, with D possibly TRBD1 on 5 matching bases. This CDR3 region has 16 residues. V shed 3 bases and J shed 6 bases, with 20 bases lying between them. CDR1 KGHSH and CDR2 LQKENI come from the germline V gene. The DNA for the CDR3 is TGTGCCAGCTCACCCCCCGCAGGGAAGGCACAACAGACCCAGTACTTC. Translated: CASSPPAGKAQQTQYF.

The chain combines TRBV3-1 (or the pseudogene TRBV3-2) with TRBJ2-7; 9 bases are a match to TRBD1. With V trimmed by 3 bases and J by 5 bases, 14 bases remained unmatched. Germline V gene data show CDR1 as LGHDT and CDR2 as YNNKEL (reference sequence). CDR3 size: 17 residues. CDR3 sequence reads: CASSQEPPGQGRDEQYF. CDR3 bases: TGTGCCAGCAGCCAGGAACCGCCGGGACAGGGTAGGGACGAGCAGTACTTC.

The chain has TRBV6-1 and TRBJ2-1; TRBD2 might be the D (7 bases). V was shortened by 4 bases and J by 0 bases, with 13 bases between the two germline ends. Germline V gene sequence: CDR1 MNHNS, CDR2 SASEGT. CDR3 length: 16 residues. The CDR3 reads CASSGLRGGSYNEQFF. The CDR3 coding sequence is TGTGCCAGCAGTGGATTGAGGGGGGGCTCCTACAATGAGCAGTTCTTC.

V gene TRBV19 combines with J gene TRBJ1-2; 9 bases are shared with TRBD1. V trimming: 6 bases; J trimming: 7 bases; junction bases outside the gene matches: 12. Germline V CDR1 and CDR2: LNHDA, SQIVND (reference sequence). The CDR3 loop spans 15 amino acids. CDR3 sequence (DNA): TGTGCCAGTAGGGTCGGGACAGGGACTTCGAGTGGCTACACCTTC. It specifies CASRVGTGTSSGYTF.

This clone was picked up a small number of times. The chain has TRBV18 and TRBJ2-2, with 7 bases lining up with TRBD2. This CDR3 region has 15 residues. From germline, CDR1 is KGHSH and CDR2 LQKENI. The junction had 11 bases not matched to a gene; V was cut back by 6 bases and J by 7 bases. DNA of the CDR3: TGTGCCAGCTCGCCAACTAATGGACTAGGCGGGGAGCTGTTTTTT. It specifies CASSPTNGLGGELFF.